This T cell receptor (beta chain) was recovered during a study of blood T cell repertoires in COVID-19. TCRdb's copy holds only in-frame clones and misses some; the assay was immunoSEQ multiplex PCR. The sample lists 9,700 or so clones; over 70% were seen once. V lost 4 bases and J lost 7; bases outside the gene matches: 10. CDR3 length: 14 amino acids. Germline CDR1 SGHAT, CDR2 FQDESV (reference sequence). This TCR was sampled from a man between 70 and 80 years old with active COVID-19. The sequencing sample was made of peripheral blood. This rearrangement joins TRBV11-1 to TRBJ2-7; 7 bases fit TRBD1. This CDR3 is CASSSPPGQWEQYF. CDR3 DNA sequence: TGTGCCAGCAGCTCTCCACCGGGACAGTGGGAGCAGTACTTC.